The next 21 T cell receptor beta chains were all read from a single sample in a study of cytomegalovirus exposure and HLA in healthy donors. PCR amplification relied on 60 Vbeta primers (plus 13 Jbeta primers). Data came from immunoSEQ multiplex PCR; TCRdb stores just in-frame clones and leaves some out. Found here are some 130,000 clones, approximately 77% of them singletons; the top ten hold roughly 0.9%. The sequenced sample consisted of PBMCs. These receptors originate from an older woman in good health and CMV-seronegative.

This clone was seen only a few times. This chain joins TRBV11-1 and TRBJ2-7; 10 bases are a match to TRBD1. With V trimmed by 5 bases and J by 2 bases, 6 bases remained unmatched. This CDR3 region has 15 residues. Per the germline V gene, CDR1 is SGHAT and CDR2 is FQDESV (reference sequence). This chain's CDR3 is CASSRRDRGPYEQYF. The CDR3 coding sequence is TGTGCCAGCAGCCGCCGGGACAGGGGCCCCTACGAGCAGTACTTC.

V and J are TRBV7-2 and TRBJ1-5; TRBD1 matches 9 bases. The CDR3 contains 16 residues. Germline V CDR1 and CDR2: SGHTA, FQGNSA. J lost 3 bases, V lost 0 bases, and 3 bases had no gene match. The CDR3 DNA reads TGTGCCAGCAGCTTAGCGGGGACAGGGACCAATCAGCCCCAGCATTTT. It is translated as CASSLAGTGTNQPQHF.

The CDR3 spells CASSPTGANVLTF. The CDR3, as DNA: TGTGCCAGCAGTCCAACTGGGGCCAACGTCCTGACTTTC. The chain has TRBV27 and TRBJ2-6; D remains unclear. The CDR3 is 13 residues long. V dropped 5 bases and J dropped 2 bases, with 4 bases sitting between them. Per germline, CDR1 MNHEY and CDR2 SMNVEV (reference sequence).

The chain has TRBV4-2 and TRBJ2-7; possibly TRBD2 for D (6 bases). V was pared by 1 base and J by 7 bases, with 11 bases between. The CDR3 sequence is 13 residues long. CDR1 and CDR2 from the germline V gene are LGHNA and YNFKEQ. The CDR3 bases are TGTGCCAGCAGCCAAGTCGGGACTTGGGAGCAGTACTTC. Its protein product is CASSQVGTWEQYF.

This clone has only one observation. This chain joins TRBV5-6 and TRBJ1-2; TRBD1 might be the D (5 bases). This CDR3 contains 14 residues. The V and J ends lost 1 base and 5 bases respectively, with 12 bases between them. Germline lookup yields CDR1 SGHDT and CDR2 YYEEEE. The CDR3 protein is CASSLSLGQYGYTF. CDR3 nucleotides: TGTGCCAGCAGCTTGAGTCTGGGGCAGTATGGCTACACCTTC.

In its sample, this clone was seen a few times. The chain recombines TRBV27 with TRBJ1-1; a weak D match, TRBD1 (6 bases). CDR3 size: 15 residues. V was clipped by 6 bases and J by 0 bases, with 14 bases between them. Germline assignment: CDR1 MNHEY and CDR2 SMNVEV (reference sequence). The CDR3 here is CASSPRGGMNTEAFF. The DNA of the CDR3 is TGTGCCAGCAGCCCCAGGGGTGGTATGAACACTGAAGCTTTCTTT.

The chain combines TRBV28 with TRBJ1-5; 8 bases fit TRBD1. The CDR3 consists of 15 residues. J gave up 2 bases and V 6 bases, and 6 bases lay outside the gene matches. Germline V lookup: CDR1 MDHEN, CDR2 SYDVKM. The CDR3 sequence is CASSPQGEGNQPQHF. The CDR3 coding sequence is TGTGCCAGCAGCCCACAGGGGGAGGGCAATCAGCCCCAGCATTTT.

This clone was counted between two and nine times. V is TRBV7-2 and J is TRBJ2-7; TRBD1 matches at 7 bases. The CDR3 has 15 residues. Germline V gene data show CDR1 as SGHTA and CDR2 as FQGNSA. The V segment lost 5 bases and the J segment 6 bases; nucleotides outside the gene matches: 13. This chain's CDR3 is CASSREQGPNVEQYF. The CDR3 coding sequence is TGTGCCAGCAGCCGGGAACAGGGGCCAAACGTCGAGCAGTACTTC.

The J gene is TRBJ2-7, the V gene TRBV5-5, with 8 bases that match TRBD2. CDR3 length equals 14 residues. V lost 0 bases, J lost 13 bases, and 12 bases stayed unmatched. Germline values: CDR1 SGHKS, CDR2 YYEKEE (reference sequence). The CDR3 DNA is TGTGCCAGCAGCTTGGAACAGATTAGCGGGACCTCCTACTTC. It specifies CASSLEQISGTSYF.

The chain employs TRBV6-1 and TRBJ2-7; 12 bases agree with TRBD2. V lost 10 bases and J lost 3; bases outside the gene matches: 4. The CDR3 is 13 amino acids. Germline V gives CDR1 MNHNS, CDR2 SASEGT. CDR3 sequence reads: CATGLAGHYEQYF. CDR3 in DNA: TGTGCCACCGGACTAGCGGGGCACTACGAGCAGTACTTC.

The chain carries TRBV2 and TRBJ1-5, with D tentatively TRBD1 (6 bases). The length of the CDR3 is 16 residues. Germline V gene data show CDR1 as SNHLY and CDR2 as FYNNEI. Trimming shortened V by 6 bases and J by 3 bases, and 18 bases separated the two germline ends. The CDR3 DNA follows: TGTGCCAGCAGCGACCAAGGAACAGGGAACAATCAGCCCCAGCATTTT. This translates into CASSDQGTGNNQPQHF.

The chain is built from TRBV5-1 and TRBJ2-7, with 9 bases lining up with TRBD1. The CDR3 runs to 14 residues. Germline values: CDR1 SGHRS, CDR2 YFSETQ. The J segment lost 0 bases and the V segment lost 4 bases, leaving 2 bases of the junction unmatched. Here the CDR3 DNA reads TGCGCCAGCAGCCGGGACAGGGCCTCCTACGAGCAGTACTTC. Translated: CASSRDRASYEQYF.

The gene calls are TRBV5-1 and TRBJ1-1; a possible D gene is TRBD1 (6 bases). The germline gives CDR1 SGHRS, CDR2 YFSETQ. Trimming stripped 3 bases from V and 5 bases from J, with 11 bases between. This CDR3 has 13 amino acids. CDR3 DNA sequence: TGCGCCAGCAGCTCCTCCGACAGGACTGAAGCTTTCTTT. Translated: CASSSSDRTEAFF.

Regarding this clone: The germline gene is not matched at one end of the junction; a read error may be the cause. V usage is TRBV7-9 and J usage is TRBJ2-1, with 10 bases identical to TRBD2. The CDR3 covers 16 residues. Germline CDR1 is SEHNR and CDR2 is FQNEAQ (reference sequence). Here the CDR3 reads CSSSFRAGGPDNEQFF. CDR3 sequence (DNA): TGTTCCAGCAGCTTCCGAGCGGGAGGGCCTGACAATGAGCAGTTCTTC.

This clone turned up a few times. The chain has TRBV2 and TRBJ1-3; 9 bases are a match to TRBD1. The CDR3 loop spans 15 amino acids. V lost 6 bases and J lost 6; bases outside the gene matches: 9. The germline V gene encodes CDR1 SNHLY and CDR2 FYNNEI. The CDR3 coding sequence is TGTGCCAGCAGGAGAGACAGGGGGGAAGTAAACACCATATATTTT. It yields the protein CASRRDRGEVNTIYF.

The J gene is TRBJ1-5, the V gene TRBV6-5, with D possibly TRBD1 on 5 matching bases. The CDR3 consists of 13 residues. V dropped 5 bases and J dropped 4 bases, with 9 bases sitting between them. Per germline, CDR1 MNHEY and CDR2 SVGAGI. Here the CDR3 DNA reads TGTGCCAGCAGTCTACAGGAAAATCAGCCCCAGCATTTT. It specifies CASSLQENQPQHF.

This clone was seen a single time. DNA for the CDR3: TGTGCCAGCAGTTACCCCCTAGCGGGGGGCTACAATGAGCAGTTCTTC. Its protein product is CASSYPLAGGYNEQFF. This rearrangement joins TRBV6-6 to TRBJ2-1; 11 bases are shared with TRBD2. Germline loops: CDR1 MNHNY, CDR2 SVGAGI (reference sequence). This CDR3 is built from 16 residues. V was clipped by 2 bases and J by 3 bases; unmatched bases: 3.

This chain links TRBV10-1 with TRBJ1-1; a weak D match, TRBD1 (6 bases). The length of the CDR3 is 15 residues. V was pared by 5 bases and J by 5 bases, with 18 bases between. CDR1 is WNHNN, CDR2 SYGVQD, per germline (reference sequence). The CDR3 loop is CASSPMTGRGTEAFF. The CDR3 nucleotides are TGCGCCAGCAGTCCCATGACAGGAAGAGGGACTGAAGCTTTCTTT.

The V and J genes are TRBV11-2 and TRBJ2-2; D gene ambiguous. Germline CDR1 and CDR2: SGHAT and FQNNGV. The V end lost 4 bases, the J end lost 5 bases, and 11 bases lay between the germline ends. This CDR3 contains 14 residues. In DNA, the CDR3 is TGTGCCAGCAGCTCCGGCCTCGGGACCGGGGAGCTGTTTTTT. It yields the protein CASSSGLGTGELFF.

This clone was detected only once. The chain uses TRBV6-1 and TRBJ1-5; D remains unclear. From germline, CDR1 is MNHNS and CDR2 SASEGT. The CDR3 totals 18 residues. The V gene lost 1 base and the J gene lost 0 bases, with 16 bases spanning the gap. Here the CDR3 reads CASSEERSTHNSNQPQHF. CDR3 DNA sequence: TGTGCCAGCAGTGAAGAGCGCTCGACCCACAATAGCAATCAGCCCCAGCATTTT.

V usage is TRBV5-1 and J usage is TRBJ2-1; 9 bases line up with TRBD2. The CDR3 is 15 amino acids. After removal of 0 bases from V and 9 bases from J, the junction contained 7 bases not matched to a gene. Germline V lookup: CDR1 SGHRS, CDR2 YFSETQ. The CDR3 protein is CASSLDLAGRGEQFF. CDR3 nucleotides: TGCGCCAGCAGCTTGGACCTAGCGGGGAGGGGTGAGCAGTTCTTC. Full variable domain (rest looked up from reference TRBV5-1 and TRBJ2-1): KAGVTQTPRYLIKTRGQQVTLSCSPISGHRSVSWYQQTPGQGLQFLFEYFSETQRNKGNFPGRFSGRQFSNSRSEMNVSTLELGDSALYLCASSLDLAGRGEQFFGPGTRLTVL.